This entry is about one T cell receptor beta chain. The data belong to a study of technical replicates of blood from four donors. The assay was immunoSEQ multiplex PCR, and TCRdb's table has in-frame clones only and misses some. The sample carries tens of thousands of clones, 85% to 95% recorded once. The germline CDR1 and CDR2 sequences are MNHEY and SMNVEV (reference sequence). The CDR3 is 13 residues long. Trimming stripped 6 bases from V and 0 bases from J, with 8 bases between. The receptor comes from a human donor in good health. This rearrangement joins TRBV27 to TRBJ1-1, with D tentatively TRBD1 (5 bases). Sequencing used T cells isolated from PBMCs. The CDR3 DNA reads TGTGCCAGCAGGACCAGGGTGAACACTGAAGCTTTCTTT. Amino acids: CASRTRVNTEAFF.